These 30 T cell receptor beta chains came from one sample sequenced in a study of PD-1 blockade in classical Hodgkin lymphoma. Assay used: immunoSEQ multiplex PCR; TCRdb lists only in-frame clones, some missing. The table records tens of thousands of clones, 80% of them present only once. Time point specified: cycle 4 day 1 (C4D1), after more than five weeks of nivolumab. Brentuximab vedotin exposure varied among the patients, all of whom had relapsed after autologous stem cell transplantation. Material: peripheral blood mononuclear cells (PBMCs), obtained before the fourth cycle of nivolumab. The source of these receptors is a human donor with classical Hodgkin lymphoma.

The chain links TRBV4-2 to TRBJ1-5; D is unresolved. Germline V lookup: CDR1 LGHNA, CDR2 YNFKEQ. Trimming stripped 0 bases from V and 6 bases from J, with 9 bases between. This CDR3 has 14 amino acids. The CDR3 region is CASSQEVLSQPQHF. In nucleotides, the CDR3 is TGTGCCAGCAGCCAAGAAGTACTGAGTCAGCCCCAGCATTTT.

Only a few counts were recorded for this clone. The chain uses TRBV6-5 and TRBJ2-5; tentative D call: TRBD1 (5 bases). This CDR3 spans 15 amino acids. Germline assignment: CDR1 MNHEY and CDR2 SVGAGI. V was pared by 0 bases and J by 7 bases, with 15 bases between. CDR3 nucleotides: TGTGCCAGCAGTTACTCGTCGGCAGGGAAAGGGACCCAGTACTTC. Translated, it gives CASSYSSAGKGTQYF.

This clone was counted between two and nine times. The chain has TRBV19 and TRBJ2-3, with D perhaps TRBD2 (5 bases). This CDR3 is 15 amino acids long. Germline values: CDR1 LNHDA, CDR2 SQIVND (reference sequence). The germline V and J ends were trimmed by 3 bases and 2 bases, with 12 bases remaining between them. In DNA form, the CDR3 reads TGTGCCAGTAGTATTGGGCGGACTTTCACAGATACGCAGTATTTT. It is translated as CASSIGRTFTDTQYF. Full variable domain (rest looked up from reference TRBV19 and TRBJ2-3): DGGITQSPKYLFRKEGQNVTLSCEQNLNHDAMYWYRQDPGQGLRLIYYSQIVNDFQKGDIAEGYSVSREKKESFPLTVTSAQKNPTAFYLCASSIGRTFTDTQYFGPGTRLTVL.

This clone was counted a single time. CDR3 protein: CASSPVGSSGWEQYF. In nucleotides, the CDR3 is TGTGCCAGCAGCCCAGTGGGGAGCTCCGGGTGGGAGCAGTACTTC. The chain has TRBV7-9 and TRBJ2-7, with D possibly matching TRBD2 (5 bases). V was shortened by 5 bases and J by 7 bases, with 21 bases between the two germline ends. Per the germline V gene, CDR1 is SEHNR and CDR2 is FQNEAQ (reference sequence). The CDR3 is 15 residues long.

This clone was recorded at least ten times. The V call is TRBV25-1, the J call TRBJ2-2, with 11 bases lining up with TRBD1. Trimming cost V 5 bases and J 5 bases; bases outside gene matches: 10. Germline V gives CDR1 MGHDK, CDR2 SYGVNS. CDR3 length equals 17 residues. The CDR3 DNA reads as TGTGCCAGCAGTCCCACCTCGGACAGGGGGCATACCGGGGAGCTGTTTTTT. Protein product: CASSPTSDRGHTGELFF.

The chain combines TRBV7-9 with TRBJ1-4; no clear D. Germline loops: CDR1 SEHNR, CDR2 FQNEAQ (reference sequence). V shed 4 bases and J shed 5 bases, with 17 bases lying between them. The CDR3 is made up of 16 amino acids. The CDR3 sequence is CASSSLQSLPNEKLFF. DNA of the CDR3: TGTGCCAGCAGCTCACTCCAGTCCCTGCCAAATGAAAAACTGTTTTTT.

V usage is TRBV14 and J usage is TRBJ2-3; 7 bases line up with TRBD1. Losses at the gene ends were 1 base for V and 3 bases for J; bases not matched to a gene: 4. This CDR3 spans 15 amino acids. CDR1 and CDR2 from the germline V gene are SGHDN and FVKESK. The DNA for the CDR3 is TGTGCCAGCAGCCAAGGGGACAGTACAACAGATACGCAGTATTTT. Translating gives CASSQGDSTTDTQYF.

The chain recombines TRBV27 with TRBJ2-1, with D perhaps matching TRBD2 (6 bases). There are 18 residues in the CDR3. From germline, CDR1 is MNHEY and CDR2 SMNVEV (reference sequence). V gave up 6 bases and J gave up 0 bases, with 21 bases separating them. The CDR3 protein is CASSTTWRGASSYNEQFF. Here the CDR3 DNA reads TGTGCCAGCAGCACCACCTGGAGGGGCGCCAGCTCCTACAATGAGCAGTTCTTC.

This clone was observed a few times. The CDR3 is CASRIQGAFYGYTF. For the CDR3, the DNA is TGTGCCAGCAGAATACAGGGGGCGTTTTATGGCTACACCTTC. The rearrangement uses TRBV28 and TRBJ1-2, with 9 positions matching TRBD1. V trimming: 6 bases; J trimming: 5 bases; junction bases outside the gene matches: 7. The CDR3 sequence is 14 residues long. CDR1 and CDR2 (germline): MDHEN, SYDVKM.

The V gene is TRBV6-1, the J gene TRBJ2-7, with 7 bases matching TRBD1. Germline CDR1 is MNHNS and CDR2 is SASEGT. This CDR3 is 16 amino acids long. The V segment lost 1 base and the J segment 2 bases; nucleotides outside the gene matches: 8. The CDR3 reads CASSEGQGPLTYEQYF. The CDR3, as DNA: TGTGCCAGCAGTGAAGGACAGGGCCCTCTTACCTACGAGCAGTACTTC.

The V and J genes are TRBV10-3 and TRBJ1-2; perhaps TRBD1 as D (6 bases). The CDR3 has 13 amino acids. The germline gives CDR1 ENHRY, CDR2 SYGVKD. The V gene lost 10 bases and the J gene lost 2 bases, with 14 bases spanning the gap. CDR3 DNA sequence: TGTGCCACAGAGACAGGCACCAACTATGGCTACACCTTC. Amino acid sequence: CATETGTNYGYTF.

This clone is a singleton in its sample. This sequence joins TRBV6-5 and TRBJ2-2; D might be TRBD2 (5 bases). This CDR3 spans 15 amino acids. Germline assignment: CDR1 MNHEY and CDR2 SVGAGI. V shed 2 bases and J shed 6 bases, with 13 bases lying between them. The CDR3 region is CASSYLGGSAGELFF. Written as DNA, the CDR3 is TGTGCCAGCAGTTACCTTGGAGGTAGCGCCGGGGAGCTGTTTTTT.

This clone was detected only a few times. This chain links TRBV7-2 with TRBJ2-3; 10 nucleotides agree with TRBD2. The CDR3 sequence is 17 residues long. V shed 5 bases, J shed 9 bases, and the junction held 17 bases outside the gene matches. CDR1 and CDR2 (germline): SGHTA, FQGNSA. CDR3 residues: CASSDRGKRGGPGTQYF. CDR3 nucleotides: TGTGCCAGCAGCGACCGTGGGAAGCGGGGGGGTCCGGGAACGCAGTATTTT.

CDR3 sequence: CASSGPRQGVMNTEAFF. CDR3 sequence (DNA): TGTGCCAGCAGTGGCCCGAGACAGGGGGTCATGAACACTGAAGCTTTCTTT. The rearrangement links TRBV27 to TRBJ1-1; 9 bases fit TRBD1. CDR1 and CDR2 from the germline V gene are MNHEY and SMNVEV (reference sequence). V shed 5 bases and J 0 bases; nucleotides not matched to a gene: 10. This CDR3 has 17 residues.

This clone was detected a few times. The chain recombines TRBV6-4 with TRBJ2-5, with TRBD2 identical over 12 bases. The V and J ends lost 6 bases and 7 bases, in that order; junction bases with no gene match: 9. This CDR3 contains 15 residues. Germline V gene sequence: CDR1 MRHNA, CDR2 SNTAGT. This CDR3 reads CASSLAGGPLPTQYF. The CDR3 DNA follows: TGTGCCAGCAGCCTAGCGGGGGGGCCTCTGCCGACCCAGTACTTC.

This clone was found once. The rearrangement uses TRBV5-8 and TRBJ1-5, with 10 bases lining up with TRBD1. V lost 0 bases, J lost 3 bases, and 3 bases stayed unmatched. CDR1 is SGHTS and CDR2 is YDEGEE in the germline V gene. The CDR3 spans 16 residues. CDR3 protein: CASSLAGTGDNQPQHF. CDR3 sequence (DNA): TGTGCCAGCAGCTTGGCCGGGACAGGGGACAATCAGCCCCAGCATTTT.

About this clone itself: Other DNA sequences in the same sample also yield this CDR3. This CDR3 reads CASSQGTGGYTF. CDR3 DNA sequence: TGTGCCAGCAGTCAGGGGACAGGTGGCTACACCTTC. The chain couples TRBV5-5 to TRBJ1-2; 8 nucleotides agree with TRBD1. J was trimmed by 7 bases and V by 5 bases; bases with no gene match: 4. The CDR3 contains 12 residues. Germline V gene lookup returns CDR1 SGHKS and CDR2 YYEKEE (reference sequence).

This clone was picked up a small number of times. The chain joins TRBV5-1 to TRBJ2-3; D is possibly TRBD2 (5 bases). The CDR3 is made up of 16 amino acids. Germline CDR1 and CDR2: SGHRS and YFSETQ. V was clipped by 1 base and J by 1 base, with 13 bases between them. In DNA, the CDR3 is TGCGCCAGCAGCTTGATTTCGGGAAGCGGCACAGATACGCAGTATTTT. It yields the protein CASSLISGSGTDTQYF.

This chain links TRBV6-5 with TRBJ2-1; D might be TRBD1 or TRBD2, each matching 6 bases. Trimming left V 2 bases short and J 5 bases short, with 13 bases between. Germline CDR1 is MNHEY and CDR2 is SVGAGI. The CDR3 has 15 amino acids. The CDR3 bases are TGTGCCAGCAGTTACGTTAGGGGGGCGCACAATGAGCAGTTCTTC. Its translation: CASSYVRGAHNEQFF.

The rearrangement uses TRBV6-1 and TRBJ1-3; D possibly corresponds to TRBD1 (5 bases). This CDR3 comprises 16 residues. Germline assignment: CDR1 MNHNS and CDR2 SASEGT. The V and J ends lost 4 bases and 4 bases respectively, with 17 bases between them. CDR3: CASSVTGALRGNTIYF. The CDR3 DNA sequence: TGTGCCAGCAGTGTGACCGGGGCCCTTAGAGGAAACACCATATATTTT.

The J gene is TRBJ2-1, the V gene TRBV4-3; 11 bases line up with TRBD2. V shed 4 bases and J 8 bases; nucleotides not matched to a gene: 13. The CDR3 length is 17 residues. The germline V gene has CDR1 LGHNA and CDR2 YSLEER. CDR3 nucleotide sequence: TGCGCCAGCAGCCGGGAAGGGGGGACTAGCGGCTTCGATGAGCAGTTCTTC. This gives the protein CASSREGGTSGFDEQFF.

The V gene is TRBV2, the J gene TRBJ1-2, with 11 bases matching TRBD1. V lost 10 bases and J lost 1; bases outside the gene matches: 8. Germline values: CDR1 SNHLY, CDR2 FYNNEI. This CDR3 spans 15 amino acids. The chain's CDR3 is CATSGDRGINYGYTF. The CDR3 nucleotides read TGTGCCACCTCCGGGGACAGGGGGATTAACTATGGCTACACCTTC.

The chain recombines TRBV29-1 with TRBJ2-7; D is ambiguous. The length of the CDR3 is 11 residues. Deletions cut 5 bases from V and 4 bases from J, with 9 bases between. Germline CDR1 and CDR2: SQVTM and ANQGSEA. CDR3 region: CSVRTLYEQYF. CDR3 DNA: TGCAGCGTTCGGACGCTTTACGAGCAGTACTTC.

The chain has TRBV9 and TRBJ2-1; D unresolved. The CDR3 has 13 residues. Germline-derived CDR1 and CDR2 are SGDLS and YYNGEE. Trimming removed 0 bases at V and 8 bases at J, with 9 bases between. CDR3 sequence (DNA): TGTGCCAGCAGCGTAGAGGATTTCCATGAGCAGTTCTTC. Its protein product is CASSVEDFHEQFF.

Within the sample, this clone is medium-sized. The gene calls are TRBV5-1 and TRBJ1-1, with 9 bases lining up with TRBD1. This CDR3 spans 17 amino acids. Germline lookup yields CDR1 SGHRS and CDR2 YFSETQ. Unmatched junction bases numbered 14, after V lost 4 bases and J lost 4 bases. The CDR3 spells CASSGGQGPVLATEAFF. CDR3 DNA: TGCGCCAGCAGCGGTGGACAGGGGCCGGTTCTGGCCACTGAAGCTTTCTTT.

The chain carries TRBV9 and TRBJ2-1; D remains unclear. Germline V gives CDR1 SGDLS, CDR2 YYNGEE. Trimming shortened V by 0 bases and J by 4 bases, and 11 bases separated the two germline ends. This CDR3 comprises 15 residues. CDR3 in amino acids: CASSVDPGRYNEQFF. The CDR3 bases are TGTGCCAGCAGCGTAGATCCCGGACGGTACAATGAGCAGTTCTTC. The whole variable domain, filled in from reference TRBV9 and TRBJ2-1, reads DSGVTQTPKHLITATGQRVTLRCSPRSGDLSVYWYQQSLDQGLQFLIQYYNGEERAKGNILERFSAQQFPDLHSELNLSSLELGDSALYFCASSVDPGRYNEQFFGPGTRLTVL.

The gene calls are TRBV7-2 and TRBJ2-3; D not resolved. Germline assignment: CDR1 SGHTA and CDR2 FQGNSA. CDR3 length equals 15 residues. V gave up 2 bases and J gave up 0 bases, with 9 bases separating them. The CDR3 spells CASSLTLSSTDTQYF. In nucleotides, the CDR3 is TGTGCCAGCAGCTTAACGCTGTCTAGCACAGATACGCAGTATTTT.

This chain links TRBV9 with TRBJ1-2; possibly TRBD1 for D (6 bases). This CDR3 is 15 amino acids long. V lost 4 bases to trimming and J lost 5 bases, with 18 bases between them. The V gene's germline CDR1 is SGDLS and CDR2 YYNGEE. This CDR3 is CASSSGQGRGYGYTF. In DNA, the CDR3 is TGTGCCAGCAGCTCGGGGCAGGGGAGGGGGTATGGCTACACCTTC.

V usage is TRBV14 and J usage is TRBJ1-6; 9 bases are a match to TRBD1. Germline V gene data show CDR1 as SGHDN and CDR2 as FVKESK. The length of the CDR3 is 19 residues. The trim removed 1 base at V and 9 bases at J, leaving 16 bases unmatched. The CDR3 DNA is TGTGCCAGCAGCCAAGGCACCCGGGACAGGGATTGGATCAGTTCACCCCTCCACTTT. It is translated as CASSQGTRDRDWISSPLHF. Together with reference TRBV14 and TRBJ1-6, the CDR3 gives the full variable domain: EAGVTQFPSHSVIEKGQTVTLRCDPISGHDNLYWYRRVMGKEIKFLLHFVKESKQDESGMPNNRFLAERTGGTYSTLKVQPAELEDSGVYFCASSQGTRDRDWISSPLHFGNGTRLTVT.

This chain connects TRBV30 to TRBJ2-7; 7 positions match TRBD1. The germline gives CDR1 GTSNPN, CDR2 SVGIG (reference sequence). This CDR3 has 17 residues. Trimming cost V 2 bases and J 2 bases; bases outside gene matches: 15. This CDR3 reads CAWSQRPDRRWTYEQYF. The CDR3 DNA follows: TGTGCCTGGAGTCAGAGGCCGGACAGGCGGTGGACCTACGAGCAGTACTTC.